This T cell receptor beta chain is drawn from a study of graft-versus-host responses after intestinal transplantation. Germline lookup yields CDR1 MNHEY and CDR2 SVGAGI. Trimming left V 3 bases short and J 6 bases short, with 12 bases between. CDR3 length equals 13 residues. The study's findings and limits: GvH clones surfaced in recipient marrow, some emerging earlier in ileum or blood. Early post-transplant falls in HvG clones accompanied the peak levels of circulating GvH clones. Within the allografts of patients who had graft-donor T cell macrochimerism, graft-versus-host to host-versus-graft clonal ratios were high.

Clones were sequenced by immunoSEQ multiplex PCR, and TCRdb holds only the in-frame ones, with some missing. The repertoire holds 130,000 or so clones, with around 90% as singletons. With regard to this clone: What it recognizes is unknown.

J is TRBJ2-7 and V is TRBV6-5; D uncertain. This clonotype was sampled from a human donor who received an intestinal transplant. The sample here was unstimulated CD4+ T cells sorted from spleen or lymph node cells, taken before intestinal transplant. The CDR3, as DNA: TGTGCCAGCAGTTATGTGGGCCCGTCCGAGCAGTACTTC. Protein product: CASSYVGPSEQYF.